These 19 T cell receptor beta chains were sequenced from one sample in a study of T cell changes during pregnancy in multiple sclerosis. Some clones are missing from TCRdb's copy, which holds only in-frame ones; the method was immunoSEQ multiplex PCR. This table has 26,000 or so clones, about 90% appearing once. Material: peripheral blood, obtained in the first trimester of pregnancy. Receptors were obtained from a female donor in good health, enrolled as a control in a pregnancy study.

DNA for the CDR3: TGTGCCAGCAGCCAATTTAGGAACACTGAAGCTTTCTTT. The encoded protein is CASSQFRNTEAFF. This chain links TRBV16 with TRBJ1-1; no definite D call. V was trimmed by 1 base and J by 1 base, leaving 4 bases between them. CDR3 length equals 13 residues. Germline V gene data show CDR1 as KGHSY and CDR2 as FQNENV.

The chain combines TRBV2 with TRBJ1-3; TRBD1 is a possible D gene (6 bases). V was clipped by 5 bases and J by 0 bases, with 14 bases between them. This CDR3 region has 16 residues. CDR1 SNHLY and CDR2 FYNNEI come from the germline V gene. The chain's CDR3 is CASSQKGVVSGNTIYF. In DNA form, the CDR3 reads TGTGCCAGCAGTCAGAAGGGGGTGGTCTCTGGAAACACCATATATTTT.

The chain is built from TRBV7-9 and TRBJ2-3, with TRBD2 matching 10 bases. The CDR3 length is 16 residues. The germline V gene has CDR1 SEHNR and CDR2 FQNEAQ (reference sequence). The V segment lost 5 bases and the J segment 5 bases; nucleotides outside the gene matches: 10. Written as DNA, the CDR3 is TGTGCCAGCAGCATAATGTTAGCGGGGGGAGGAGATACGCAGTATTTT. Protein: CASSIMLAGGGDTQYF. The entire variable domain, with the rest obtained from reference TRBV7-9 and TRBJ2-3, is as follows: DTGVSQNPRHKITKRGQNVTFRCDPISEHNRLYWYRQTLGQGPEFLTYFQNEAQLEKSRLLSDRFSAERPKGSFSTLEIQRTEQGDSAMYLCASSIMLAGGGDTQYFGPGTRLTVL.

This clone was detected only a few times. This chain connects TRBV10-3 to TRBJ2-3, with D tentatively TRBD2 (6 bases). The V end was cut by 3 bases, the J end by 6 bases, with 13 bases between. The CDR3 consists of 14 residues. CDR1 is ENHRY and CDR2 is SYGVKD in the germline V gene. CDR3 sequence (DNA): TGTGCCATCAGTGACGGGACTGCAGGGGATACGCAGTATTTT. It encodes CAISDGTAGDTQYF.

The J gene is TRBJ2-7, the V gene TRBV6-1; no clear D gene. The CDR3 is made up of 11 amino acids. In germline, CDR1 is MNHNS, CDR2 SASEGT. Trimming pared 8 bases from V and 3 bases from J, leaving 8 bases between. CDR3 bases: TGTGCCAGCGGAGAGAACTACGAGCAGTACTTC. It encodes CASGENYEQYF.

J is TRBJ2-1 and V is TRBV6-5; weak D call: TRBD1 (5 bases). The CDR3 is 14 residues long. CDR1 is MNHEY and CDR2 is SVGAGI in the germline V gene. V lost 6 bases and J 5 bases, leaving 14 bases between the germline ends. CDR3 residues: CASSFQGSHNEQFF. As DNA, the CDR3 is TGTGCCAGCAGCTTCCAGGGTTCGCACAATGAGCAGTTCTTC.

This chain links TRBV18 with TRBJ2-1; the D is unclear. This CDR3 spans 18 amino acids. Germline V CDR1 and CDR2: KGHSH, LQKENI. V dropped 2 bases and J dropped 0 bases, with 17 bases sitting between them. The CDR3 coding sequence is TGTGCCAGCTCACCAGTCTCACTAAAGCAAAGCTCCTACAATGAGCAGTTCTTC. This codes for CASSPVSLKQSSYNEQFF.

The J gene is TRBJ1-1, the V gene TRBV10-3; the match to TRBD1 covers 8 bases. Germline V gene data show CDR1 as ENHRY and CDR2 as SYGVKD. V lost 2 bases and J lost 5; bases outside the gene matches: 7. The CDR3 contains 15 residues. The CDR3: CAISEEGQAGTEAFF. The CDR3 DNA is TGTGCCATCAGTGAGGAGGGACAGGCTGGGACTGAAGCTTTCTTT.

This chain uses TRBV5-1 with TRBJ1-2, with 7 positions matching TRBD1. The germline gives CDR1 SGHRS, CDR2 YFSETQ. Trimming cost V 4 bases and J 2 bases; bases outside gene matches: 5. This CDR3 region has 14 residues. The CDR3 DNA follows: TGCGCCAGCAGCGAACCGGGACAGAACTATGGCTACACCTTC. Protein: CASSEPGQNYGYTF.

Details on this clone: An end of the junction differs from the germline gene, which may be a read error. This chain links TRBV11-2 with TRBJ2-1; D remains ambiguous. Germline CDR1 SGHAT, CDR2 FQNNGV. The CDR3 is made up of 12 amino acids. CDR3 sequence reads: CASSPSRVLQLF. As DNA, the CDR3 is TGTGCCAGCAGCCCCAGCCGGGTCCTCCAGCTCTTC.

The chain has TRBV5-4 and TRBJ2-7; TRBD2 matches at 7 bases. Germline trimming cut 0 bases from V and 2 bases from J; bases unmatched to any gene: 5. The CDR3 contains 15 residues. Per the germline V gene, CDR1 is SGHNT and CDR2 is YYREEE (reference sequence). The CDR3 loop reads CASSLDPSGTYEQYF. CDR3 in DNA: TGTGCCAGCAGCTTGGATCCTAGCGGTACCTACGAGCAGTACTTC. Full variable domain (rest looked up from reference TRBV5-4 and TRBJ2-7): ETGVTQSPTHLIKTRGQQVTLRCSSQSGHNTVSWYQQALGQGPQFIFQYYREEENGRGNFPPRFSGLQFPNYSSELNVNALELDDSALYLCASSLDPSGTYEQYFGPGTRLTVT.

The rearrangement joins TRBV6-1 to TRBJ2-5; TRBD2 matches at 9 bases. Trimming removed 3 bases from V and 4 bases from J; junction bases left unmatched: 9. CDR1 and CDR2 from the germline V gene are MNHNS and SASEGT. There are 16 residues in the CDR3. Here the CDR3 reads CASSESLAGSGETQYF. CDR3 nucleotide sequence: TGTGCCAGCAGTGAGAGCCTAGCGGGGTCGGGAGAGACCCAGTACTTC.

This sequence joins TRBV5-8 and TRBJ2-5, with TRBD2 matching 10 bases. The CDR3 spans 17 residues. Germline assignment: CDR1 SGHTS and CDR2 YDEGEE. V lost 0 bases and J lost 2; bases outside the gene matches: 7. CDR3 nucleotides: TGTGCCAGCAGCTTGGGCTTAGCGGGAGGCCGTCAAGAGACCCAGTACTTC. This encodes CASSLGLAGGRQETQYF. Complete variable domain (other parts from reference TRBV5-8 and TRBJ2-5): EAGVTQSPTHLIKTRGQQATLRCSPISGHTSVYWYQQALGLGLQFLLWYDEGEERNRGNFPPRFSGRQFPNYSSELNVNALELEDSALYLCASSLGLAGGRQETQYFGPGTRLLVL.

V usage is TRBV5-4 and J usage is TRBJ1-4, with TRBD1 matching 9 bases. V lost 4 bases, J lost 7 bases, and 5 bases stayed unmatched. Germline V CDR1 and CDR2: SGHNT, YYREEE (reference sequence). The CDR3 totals 14 residues. The CDR3 nucleotides read TGTGCCAGCAGCGCGGGACAGGGCGTTGAAAAACTGTTTTTT. This sequence encodes CASSAGQGVEKLFF.

The gene calls are TRBV19 and TRBJ1-5; TRBD1 aligns across 7 bases. Germline trimming cut 4 bases from V and 5 bases from J; bases unmatched to any gene: 2. The germline V gene has CDR1 LNHDA and CDR2 SQIVND (reference sequence). This CDR3 comprises 13 residues. CDR3: CASSTQGDQPQHF. DNA of the CDR3: TGTGCCAGTAGTACTCAGGGGGATCAGCCCCAGCATTTT.

This chain uses TRBV5-6 with TRBJ2-7; a weak D match, TRBD1 (6 bases). Germline V CDR1 and CDR2: SGHDT, YYEEEE. The CDR3 is 15 residues long. V lost 4 bases to trimming and J lost 4 bases, with 18 bases between them. CDR3 region: CASSRGPGDNYEQYF. The CDR3 bases are TGTGCCAGCAGCAGGGGTCCTGGGGACAATTACGAGCAGTACTTC.

The V and J genes are TRBV5-4 and TRBJ2-7; weak D call: TRBD2 (5 bases). Germline-derived CDR1 and CDR2 are SGHNT and YYREEE (reference sequence). There are 15 residues in the CDR3. V was clipped by 1 base and J by 0 bases, with 11 bases between them. The CDR3 bases are TGTGCCAGCAGCTTGCGCGCCAGCGGCTCCTACGAGCAGTACTTC. This gives the protein CASSLRASGSYEQYF.

The gene calls are TRBV5-4 and TRBJ2-3, with TRBD1 matching 7 bases. The CDR3 is 15 residues long. The junction had 6 bases not matched to a gene; V was cut back by 5 bases and J by 0 bases. Germline assignment: CDR1 SGHNT and CDR2 YYREEE (reference sequence). CDR3 sequence: CASSLQGISTDTQYF. CDR3 in DNA: TGTGCCAGCAGTTTACAGGGGATAAGCACAGATACGCAGTATTTT.

The chain carries TRBV7-9 and TRBJ2-7; 12 nucleotides agree with TRBD2. CDR1 is SEHNR, CDR2 FQNEAQ, per germline (reference sequence). There are 16 residues in the CDR3. The V segment lost 5 bases and the J segment 3 bases; nucleotides outside the gene matches: 8. This CDR3 reads CASSDQTSGGLYEQYF. In nucleotides, the CDR3 is TGTGCCAGCAGCGACCAGACTAGCGGGGGACTCTACGAGCAGTACTTC.